The 26 T cell receptor beta chains in this list originate from one sample, sequenced in a study of blood T cells in healthy people across ages. The authors ran a second PCR of 7 to 11 cycles using a sample-barcoded 5' primer and a J-beta primer mix. Each CDR3 protein gets one entry after TCRdb re-called the 5' RACE reads with MiXCR. The table records about 940,000 distinct CDR3 sequences, about 48% of them present only once. What was sequenced was blood. The source of these receptors is a man aged 25 to 45 in good health.

The chain uses TRBV4-1 and TRBJ2-3; D is ambiguous. Trimming stripped 0 bases from V and 2 bases from J, with 6 bases between. The germline CDR1 and CDR2 sequences are MGHRA and YSYEKL. CDR3 size: 14 residues. As DNA, the CDR3 is TGCGCCAGCAGCCAAGATCCAGACACAGATACGCAGTATTTT. Its protein is CASSQDPDTDTQYF.

Note on this clonotype: Its ends do not fully match the called genes, so a read error is possible. V usage is TRBV28 and J usage is TRBJ1-2, with D perhaps TRBD1 (5 bases). Germline CDR1 MDHEN, CDR2 SYDVKM. CDR3 length: 13 amino acids. CDR3 loop: CVSSFGGAYGYTF. The CDR3 DNA sequence: TGTGTCAGCAGTTTTGGAGGGGCCTATGGCTACACCTTC.

The gene calls are TRBV4-3 and TRBJ2-3; TRBD2 might be the D (5 bases). V gave up 3 bases and J gave up 3 bases, with 13 bases separating them. The CDR3 has 15 amino acids. The germline V gene encodes CDR1 LGHNA and CDR2 YSLEER. The CDR3 bases are TGCGCCAGCAGCCAGACCCTCGGACTGACAGATACGCAGTATTTT. Translation: CASSQTLGLTDTQYF.

This clonotype was detected only a few times. The CDR3: CASSTSSGGLEYF. CDR3 bases: TGTGCCAGCAGTACCTCTAGCGGGGGGTTAGAGTATTTT. The chain employs TRBV27 and TRBJ2-3; 11 nucleotides align to TRBD2. With 5 bases clipped from V and 13 bases from J, the junction kept 8 bases outside the gene matches. Germline V gives CDR1 MNHEY, CDR2 SMNVEV (reference sequence). The CDR3 has 13 amino acids.

This chain links TRBV2 with TRBJ1-5, with unresolved D. Trimming removed 7 bases at V and 3 bases at J, with 16 bases between. CDR1 and CDR2 (germline): SNHLY, FYNNEI. The CDR3 is 15 residues long. The CDR3 nucleotides read TGTGCCAGCAAGAGTTCCGGTATTTACAATCAGCCCCAGCATTTT. It specifies CASKSSGIYNQPQHF.

This clonotype appeared many times. CDR3 protein: CASSSEGYGYTF. Here the CDR3 DNA reads TGTGCCAGCAGTTCGGAAGGCTATGGCTACACCTTC. J is TRBJ1-2 and V is TRBV28; D is uncertain. V was pared by 4 bases and J by 4 bases, with 7 bases between. Germline CDR1 is MDHEN and CDR2 is SYDVKM. The CDR3 has 12 amino acids.

The chain recombines TRBV11-2 with TRBJ2-7; 9 bases align to TRBD1. Germline V gives CDR1 SGHAT, CDR2 FQNNGV. This CDR3 comprises 15 residues. V gave up 5 bases and J gave up 5 bases; unmatched junction bases: 10. DNA of the CDR3: TGTGCCAGCAGCCAGGCGGGACAGGGTAGCCACGAGCAGTACTTC. Protein: CASSQAGQGSHEQYF.

The chain couples TRBV6-6 to TRBJ1-5, with D possibly TRBD1 on 5 matching bases. There are 17 residues in the CDR3. The V and J ends lost 2 bases and 0 bases respectively, with 14 bases between them. CDR1 is MNHNY, CDR2 SVGAGI, per germline (reference sequence). CDR3 DNA sequence: TGTGCCAGCAGTTACGTGCAGGGCCTAGATAGCAATCAGCCCCAGCATTTT. This codes for CASSYVQGLDSNQPQHF.

The sample holds many counts of this clonotype. The rearrangement uses TRBV29-1 and TRBJ2-2; 8 bases fit TRBD1. J was trimmed by 1 base and V by 7 bases; bases with no gene match: 2. Per germline, CDR1 SQVTM and CDR2 ANQGSEA. The CDR3 loop spans 13 amino acids. The CDR3 region is CSADRGNTGELFF. The DNA for the CDR3 is TGCAGCGCAGACAGGGGGAACACCGGGGAGCTGTTTTTT.

This clonotype was found a few times. The chain recombines TRBV20-1 with TRBJ2-1; D may be TRBD2 (6 bases). The CDR3 has 11 residues. Germline lookup yields CDR1 DFQATT and CDR2 SNEGSKA (reference sequence). The CDR3 loop is CAGLSYNEQFF. In DNA, the CDR3 is TGCGCGGGACTTTCCTACAATGAGCAGTTCTTC.

This rearrangement joins TRBV4-3 to TRBJ1-4; possibly TRBD1 for D (6 bases). Trimming took off 4 bases at V and 3 bases at J, with 15 bases between the two ends. Germline V gene data show CDR1 as LGHNA and CDR2 as YSLEER. The CDR3 contains 16 residues. CDR3 bases: TGCGCCAGCAGCCCCATAACAGGGAATCCTAATGAAAAACTGTTTTTT. Protein: CASSPITGNPNEKLFF.

This clonotype was observed a few times. The CDR3 protein is CASSDSYTWGIQYF. The CDR3 DNA follows: TGTGCCAGCAGTGATTCCTACACTTGGGGCATTCAGTACTTC. This rearrangement joins TRBV12-3 or TRBV12-4 to TRBJ2-4; the D is unclear. With 5 bases removed from V and 9 bases from J, the gap between germline ends came to 17 bases. CDR3 size: 14 residues.

The chain links TRBV10-3 to TRBJ1-1; possibly TRBD1 for D (5 bases). The CDR3 runs to 13 residues. Germline V CDR1 and CDR2: ENHRY, SYGVKD. In nucleotides, the CDR3 is TGTGACCATCAGGGACTGTGTTGCACTGAAGCTTTCTTT. Translated, it gives CDHQGLCCTEAFF.

This clonotype was counted only a few times. The rearrangement joins TRBV18 to TRBJ2-2, with 7 positions matching TRBD1. Germline V CDR1 and CDR2: KGHSH, LQKENI. The CDR3 length is 15 residues. With V trimmed by 8 bases and J by 5 bases, 11 bases remained unmatched. This CDR3 is CASPRGTGDTGELFF. In DNA, the CDR3 is TGTGCCAGCCCACGAGGAACAGGGGATACCGGGGAGCTGTTTTTT.

Note on this clonotype: One end of the junction is discordant with germline, which a read error may explain. The rearrangement uses TRBV11-2 and TRBJ2-5; 8 positions agree with TRBD2. Germline lookup yields CDR1 SGHAT and CDR2 FQNNGV. The length of the CDR3 is 19 residues. The CDR3 DNA reads TGTGCCACCAGCGCTTACGTAAGTAGCGGGGACTTACTCTCCAATGAGCAGTACTTC. As protein: CATSAYVSSGDLLSNEQYF.

This clonotype was recorded many times. The chain couples TRBV7-8 to TRBJ2-6, with D uncertain. CDR1 is SGHVS, CDR2 FQNEAQ, per germline. The CDR3 is 15 amino acids. V gave up 10 bases and J gave up 4 bases, with 17 bases separating them. In DNA form, the CDR3 reads TGTGCCACTACGATGAGCTGGGGAGGGGCCAACGTCCTGACTTTC. This sequence encodes CATTMSWGGANVLTF.

The V and J genes are TRBV20-1 and TRBJ2-7; 8 bases map to TRBD1. The CDR3 has 13 amino acids. CDR1 is DFQATT and CDR2 is SNEGSKA in the germline V gene (reference sequence). The CDR3 sequence is CRMGGQGYYEQYF. CDR3 coding DNA: TGCAGAATGGGAGGACAGGGTTACTACGAGCAGTACTTC.

J is TRBJ2-7 and V is TRBV12-3 or TRBV12-4; the D is unclear. This CDR3 is 12 amino acids long. V shed 5 bases and J shed 6 bases, with 11 bases lying between them. CDR3 DNA sequence: TGTGCCAGCAGTCGTAGCATGCGCGAGCAGTACTTC. Protein: CASSRSMREQYF.

CDR3 sequence reads: CASSRGDRMQYF. CDR3 bases: TGTGCCAGCAGTCGAGGGGACAGAATGCAGTATTTT. The rearrangement links TRBV7-9 to TRBJ2-3; 7 bases are shared with TRBD1. The germline V gene has CDR1 SEHNR and CDR2 FQNEAQ (reference sequence). This CDR3 contains 12 residues. With 6 bases clipped from V and 11 bases from J, the junction kept 8 bases outside the gene matches.

V is TRBV7-3 and J is TRBJ2-3; 8 nucleotides line up with TRBD2. CDR1 and CDR2 (germline): SGHTA, FQGTGA. V was pared by 3 bases and J by 0 bases, with 5 bases of the junction left unmatched. This CDR3 spans 16 amino acids. The CDR3 DNA sequence: TGTGCCAGCAGCTTCGGCGGGGGGAGTAGCACAGATACGCAGTATTTT. This sequence encodes CASSFGGGSSTDTQYF.

V gene TRBV5-6 combines with J gene TRBJ2-5; 11 bases map to TRBD1. The V gene end was trimmed by 1 base and the J gene end by 3 bases; junction bases not matched to a gene: 8. The CDR3 runs to 17 residues. Germline V gene sequence: CDR1 SGHDT, CDR2 YYEEEE. DNA for the CDR3: TGTGCCAGCAGCTTGCAGGGACAGGGGGTGGGCAAAGAGACCCAGTACTTC. This sequence encodes CASSLQGQGVGKETQYF.

The chain uses TRBV28 and TRBJ2-1; 9 bases are shared with TRBD2. Per the germline V gene, CDR1 is MDHEN and CDR2 is SYDVKM. CDR3 size: 17 residues. V shed 7 bases, J shed 0 bases, and the junction held 10 bases outside the gene matches. CDR3: CASTLLAGVSSYNEQFF. DNA of the CDR3: TGTGCCAGCACATTACTAGCGGGCGTTAGCTCCTACAATGAGCAGTTCTTC.

The chain recombines TRBV3-1 with TRBJ2-5, with unresolved D. CDR1 and CDR2 (germline): LGHDT, YNNKEL (reference sequence). V was trimmed by 0 bases and J by 5 bases, leaving 13 bases between them. The CDR3 sequence is 15 residues long. The CDR3 sequence is CASSQDTRREETQYF. The CDR3 nucleotides are TGTGCCAGCAGCCAAGATACGCGCAGAGAGGAGACCCAGTACTTC.

This chain joins TRBV5-1 and TRBJ2-4; 7 bases are a match to TRBD1. This CDR3 spans 13 amino acids. Germline assignment: CDR1 SGHRS and CDR2 YFSETQ. J gave up 8 bases and V 4 bases, and 6 bases lay outside the gene matches. This CDR3 reads CASSQDRWDIQYF. CDR3 in DNA: TGCGCCAGCAGCCAGGACAGGTGGGACATTCAGTACTTC.

The CDR3, as DNA: TGTGCCAGCAGCCAAATGAGTTCTGGAAACACCATATATTTT. Its protein is CASSQMSSGNTIYF. The rearrangement links TRBV3-1 to TRBJ1-3; D call uncertain. Germline V lookup: CDR1 LGHDT, CDR2 YNNKEL (reference sequence). There are 14 residues in the CDR3. V was pared by 2 bases and J by 1 base, with 6 bases between.

The chain recombines TRBV3-1 with TRBJ2-3, with D maybe TRBD1 (6 bases). The CDR3 is 15 residues long. Germline CDR1 reads LGHDT; CDR2 reads YNNKEL (reference sequence). Trimming pared 6 bases from V and 6 bases from J, leaving 19 bases between. DNA for the CDR3: TGTGCCAGCAGTTCGAGGGGGATGCAGGGGGATACGCAGTATTTT. Protein sequence: CASSSRGMQGDTQYF.